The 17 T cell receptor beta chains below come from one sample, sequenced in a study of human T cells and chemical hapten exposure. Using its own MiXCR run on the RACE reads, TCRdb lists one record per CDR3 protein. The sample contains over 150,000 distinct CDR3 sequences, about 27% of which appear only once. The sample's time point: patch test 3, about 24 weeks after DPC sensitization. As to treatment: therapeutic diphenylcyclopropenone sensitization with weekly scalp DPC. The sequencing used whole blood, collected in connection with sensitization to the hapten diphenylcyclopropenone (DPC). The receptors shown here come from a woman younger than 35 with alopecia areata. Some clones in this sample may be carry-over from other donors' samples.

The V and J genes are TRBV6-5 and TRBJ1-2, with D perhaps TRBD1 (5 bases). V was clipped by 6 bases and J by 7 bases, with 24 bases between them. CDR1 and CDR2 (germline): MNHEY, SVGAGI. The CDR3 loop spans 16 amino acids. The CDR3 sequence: CASRDPLRGSVGGYTF. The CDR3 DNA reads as TGTGCCAGCAGAGACCCATTGAGGGGATCAGTTGGTGGCTACACCTTC.

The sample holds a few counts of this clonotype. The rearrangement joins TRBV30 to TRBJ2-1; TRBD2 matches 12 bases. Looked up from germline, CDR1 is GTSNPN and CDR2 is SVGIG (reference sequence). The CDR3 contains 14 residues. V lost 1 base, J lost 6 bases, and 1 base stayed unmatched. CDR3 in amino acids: CAWSGLAGANEQFF. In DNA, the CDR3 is TGTGCCTGGAGTGGACTAGCGGGAGCCAATGAGCAGTTCTTC.

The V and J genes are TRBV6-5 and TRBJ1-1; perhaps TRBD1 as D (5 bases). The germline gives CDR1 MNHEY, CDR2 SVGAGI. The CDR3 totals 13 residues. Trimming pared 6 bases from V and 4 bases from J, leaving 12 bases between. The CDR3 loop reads CASRLVQGTEAFF. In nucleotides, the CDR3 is TGTGCCAGCAGACTAGTTCAGGGCACTGAAGCTTTCTTT.

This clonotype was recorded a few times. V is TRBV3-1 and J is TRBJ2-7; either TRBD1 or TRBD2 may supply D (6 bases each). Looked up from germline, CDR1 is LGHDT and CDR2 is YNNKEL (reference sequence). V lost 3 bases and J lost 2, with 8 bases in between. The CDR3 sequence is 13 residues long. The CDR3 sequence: CASSHGGPYEQYF. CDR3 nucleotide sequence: TGTGCCAGCAGCCACGGGGGCCCCTACGAGCAGTACTTC.

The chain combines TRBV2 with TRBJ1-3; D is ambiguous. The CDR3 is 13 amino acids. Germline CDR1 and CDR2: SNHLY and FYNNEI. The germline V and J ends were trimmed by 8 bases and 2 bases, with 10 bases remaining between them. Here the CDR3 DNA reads TGTGCCAGCCGGCGTTTGGCTGGAAACACCATATATTTT. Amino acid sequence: CASRRLAGNTIYF.

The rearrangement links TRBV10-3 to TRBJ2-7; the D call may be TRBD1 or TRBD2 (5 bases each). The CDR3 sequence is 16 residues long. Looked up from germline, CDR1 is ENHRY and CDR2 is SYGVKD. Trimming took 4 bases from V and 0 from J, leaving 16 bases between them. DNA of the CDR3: TGTGCCATCAGTGGAGGGAAGGGACCAAACTCCTACGAGCAGTACTTC. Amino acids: CAISGGKGPNSYEQYF.

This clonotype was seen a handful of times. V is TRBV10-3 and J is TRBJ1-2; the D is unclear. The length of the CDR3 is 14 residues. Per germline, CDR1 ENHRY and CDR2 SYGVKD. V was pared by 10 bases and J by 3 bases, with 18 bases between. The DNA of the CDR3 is TGTGCCACCTCCGGGAGATCAATGGACTATGGCTACACCTTC. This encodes CATSGRSMDYGYTF.

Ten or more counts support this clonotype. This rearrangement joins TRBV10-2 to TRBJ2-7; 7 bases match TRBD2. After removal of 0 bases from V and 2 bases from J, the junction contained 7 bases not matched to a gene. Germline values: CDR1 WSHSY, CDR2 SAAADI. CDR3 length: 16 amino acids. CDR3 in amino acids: CASSESIGSGAYEQYF. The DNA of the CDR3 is TGCGCCAGCAGTGAGTCGATCGGGAGCGGGGCCTACGAGCAGTACTTC.

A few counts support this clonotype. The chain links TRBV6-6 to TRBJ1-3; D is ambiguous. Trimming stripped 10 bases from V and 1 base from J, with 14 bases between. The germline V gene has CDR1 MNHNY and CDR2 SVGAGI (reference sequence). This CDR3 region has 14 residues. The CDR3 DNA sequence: TGTGCCACCCGAGGTGCGGCTTCTGGAAACACCATATATTTT. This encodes CATRGAASGNTIYF.

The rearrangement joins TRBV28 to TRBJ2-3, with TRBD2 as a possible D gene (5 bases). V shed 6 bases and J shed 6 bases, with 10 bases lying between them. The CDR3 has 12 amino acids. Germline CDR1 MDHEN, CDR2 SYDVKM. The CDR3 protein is CASRGLADTQYF. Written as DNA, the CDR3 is TGTGCCAGCAGGGGCTTAGCGGATACGCAGTATTTT. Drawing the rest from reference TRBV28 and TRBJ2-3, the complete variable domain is DVKVTQSSRYLVKRTGEKVFLECVQDMDHENMFWYRQDPGLGLRLIYFSYDVKMKEKGDIPEGYSVSREKKERFSLILESASTNQTSMYLCASRGLADTQYFGPGTRLTVL.

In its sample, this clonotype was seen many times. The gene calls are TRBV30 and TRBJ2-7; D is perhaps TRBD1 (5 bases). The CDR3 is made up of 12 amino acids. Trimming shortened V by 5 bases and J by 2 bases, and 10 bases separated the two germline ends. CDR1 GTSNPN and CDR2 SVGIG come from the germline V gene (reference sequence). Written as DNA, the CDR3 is TGTGCCTGGGTGACAGTGACCTACGAGCAGTACTTC. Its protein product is CAWVTVTYEQYF.

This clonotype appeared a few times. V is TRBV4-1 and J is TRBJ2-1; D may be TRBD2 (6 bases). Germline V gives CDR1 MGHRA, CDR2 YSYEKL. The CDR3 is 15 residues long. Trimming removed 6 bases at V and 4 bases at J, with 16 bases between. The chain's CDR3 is CASSRMEGRYNEQFF. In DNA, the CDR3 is TGCGCCAGCAGTCGCATGGAGGGCCGGTACAATGAGCAGTTCTTC.

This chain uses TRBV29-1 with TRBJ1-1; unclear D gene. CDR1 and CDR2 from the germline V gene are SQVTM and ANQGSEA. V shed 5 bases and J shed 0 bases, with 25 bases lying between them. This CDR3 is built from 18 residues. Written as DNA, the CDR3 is TGCAGCGTTTTCTTTCCCCCCCCCCCCGAGGGCCTGAACACTGAAGCTTTCTTT. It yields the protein CSVFFPPPPEGLNTEAFF.

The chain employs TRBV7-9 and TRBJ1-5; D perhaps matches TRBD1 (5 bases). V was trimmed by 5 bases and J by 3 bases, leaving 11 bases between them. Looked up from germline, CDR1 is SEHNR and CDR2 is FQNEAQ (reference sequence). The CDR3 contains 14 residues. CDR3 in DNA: TGTGCCAGCAGCGGGCTCAGGGACAATCAGCCCCAGCATTTT. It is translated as CASSGLRDNQPQHF. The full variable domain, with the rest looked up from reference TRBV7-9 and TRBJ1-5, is DTGVSQNPRHKITKRGQNVTFRCDPISEHNRLYWYRQTLGQGPEFLTYFQNEAQLEKSRLLSDRFSAERPKGSFSTLEIQRTEQGDSAMYLCASSGLRDNQPQHFGDGTRLSIL.

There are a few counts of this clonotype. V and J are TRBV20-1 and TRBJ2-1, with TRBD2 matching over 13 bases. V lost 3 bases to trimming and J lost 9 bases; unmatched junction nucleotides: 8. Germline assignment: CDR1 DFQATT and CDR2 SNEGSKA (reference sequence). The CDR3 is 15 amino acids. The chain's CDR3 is CSASPGLAGVSEQFF. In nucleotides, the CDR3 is TGCAGTGCTAGCCCCGGACTAGCGGGAGTCAGTGAGCAGTTCTTC.

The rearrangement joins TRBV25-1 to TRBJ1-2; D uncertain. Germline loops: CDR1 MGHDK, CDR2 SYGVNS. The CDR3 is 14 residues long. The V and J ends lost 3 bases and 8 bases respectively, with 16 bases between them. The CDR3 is CASSDYGSPRGYTF. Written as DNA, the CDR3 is TGTGCCAGCAGTGATTATGGCTCTCCAAGGGGCTACACCTTC.

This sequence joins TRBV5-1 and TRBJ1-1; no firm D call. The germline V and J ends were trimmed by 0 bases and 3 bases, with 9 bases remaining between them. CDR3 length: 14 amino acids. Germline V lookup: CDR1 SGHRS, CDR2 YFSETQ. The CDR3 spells CASSLEGMDTEAFF. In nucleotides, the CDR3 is TGCGCCAGCAGCTTGGAGGGTATGGACACTGAAGCTTTCTTT.